The T cell receptor beta chain under discussion was sequenced for a study of cytomegalovirus exposure and HLA in healthy donors. Trimming left V 6 bases short and J 3 bases short, with 9 bases between. The CDR3 consists of 14 residues. CDR1 and CDR2 (germline): MNHEY, SVGAGI. PCR employed 60 Vbeta and 13 Jbeta primers. Sequencing used immunoSEQ multiplex PCR; TCRdb keeps in-frame clones, though not all of them. The sample lists 150,000 to 200,000 clones, about 80% occurring once. This clone was picked up one time. The clonotype was recovered from a woman between 40 and 55 years old in good health and CMV-seronegative. The rearrangement joins TRBV6-5 to TRBJ1-6, with D hard to call. Source material: PBMCs. CDR3 region: CASRRGSYNSPLHF. DNA of the CDR3: TGTGCCAGCAGACGGGGAAGCTATAATTCACCCCTCCACTTT.